This TCR beta chain was identified during a study of T-cell memory formation after mild COVID-19. Study information: The study found TCR clusters largely donor specific.

One entry per CDR3 protein, called by TCRdb with MiXCR from the 5' RACE reads. The profile covers roughly 610,000 distinct CDR3 sequences, with 15% to 20% appearing a single time and approximately 8.1% taken by the ten largest. The CDR3 has 14 residues. The V end lost 1 base, the J end lost 1 base, and 10 bases lay between the germline ends. Germline loops: CDR1 DFQATT, CDR2 SNEGSKA (reference sequence). The J gene is TRBJ1-1, the V gene TRBV20-1; D gene uncertain. The sequence came from an adult woman who had mild COVID-19 (a few samples of this study predate the infection). Cell type and time point are not known. Sequences were obtained from PBMCs or a T cell subset sorted from them (not recorded which). For the CDR3, the DNA is TGCAGTGCTAGAGGCTGGGTCTCGAACACTGAAGCTTTCTTT. Its protein product is CSARGWVSNTEAFF.